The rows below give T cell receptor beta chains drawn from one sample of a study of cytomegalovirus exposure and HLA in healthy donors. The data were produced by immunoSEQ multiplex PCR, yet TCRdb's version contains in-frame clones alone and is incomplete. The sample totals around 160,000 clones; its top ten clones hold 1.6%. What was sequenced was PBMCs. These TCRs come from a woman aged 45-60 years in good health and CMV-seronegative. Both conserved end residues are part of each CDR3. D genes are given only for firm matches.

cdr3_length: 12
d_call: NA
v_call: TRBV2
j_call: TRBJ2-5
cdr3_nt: TGTGCCAGCAAACAGGAGCAAGAGACCCAGTACTTC
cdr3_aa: CASKQEQETQYF

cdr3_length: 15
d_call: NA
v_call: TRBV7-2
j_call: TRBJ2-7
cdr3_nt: TGTGCCAGCAGCATAAGCCGGACAGAGATCTACGAGCAGTACTTC
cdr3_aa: CASSISRTEIYEQYF

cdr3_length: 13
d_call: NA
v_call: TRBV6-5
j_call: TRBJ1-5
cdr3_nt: TGTGCCAGCAGTTACGCTGCGAGACAGCCCCAGCATTTT
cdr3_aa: CASSYAARQPQHF

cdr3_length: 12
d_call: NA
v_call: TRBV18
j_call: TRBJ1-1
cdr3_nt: TGTGCCAGCTCACCTAGGGAGACTGAAGCTTTCTTT
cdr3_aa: CASSPRETEAFF

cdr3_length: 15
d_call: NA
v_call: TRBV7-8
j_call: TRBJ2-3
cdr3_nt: TGTGCCAGCAGCTTAGCGGGGGGAAACACAGATACGCAGTATTTT
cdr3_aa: CASSLAGGNTDTQYF

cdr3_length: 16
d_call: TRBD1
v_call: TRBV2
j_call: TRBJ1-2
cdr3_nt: TGTGCCAGCAGTGAAATTCGACAGGGCAAAAACTATGGCTACACCTTC
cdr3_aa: CASSEIRQGKNYGYTF

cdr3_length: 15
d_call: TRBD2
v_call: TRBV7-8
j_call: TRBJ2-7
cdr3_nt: TGTGCCAGCAGCCCAGCTAGCGGGAGTATCTACGAGCAGTACTTC
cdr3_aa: CASSPASGSIYEQYF

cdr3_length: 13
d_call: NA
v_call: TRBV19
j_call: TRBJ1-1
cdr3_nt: TGTGCCAGTAGTATACAGGGTCGGGCTGAAGCTTTCTTT
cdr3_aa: CASSIQGRAEAFF

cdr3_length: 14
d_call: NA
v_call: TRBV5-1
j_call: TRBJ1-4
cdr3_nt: TGCGCCAGCAGCTTATATCAAGGGGATGAAAAACTGTTTTTT
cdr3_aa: CASSLYQGDEKLFF

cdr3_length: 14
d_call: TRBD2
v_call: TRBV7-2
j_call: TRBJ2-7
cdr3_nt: TGTGCCAGCAGCTTAGGGCGGGGGGCCTACGAGCAGTACTTC
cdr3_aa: CASSLGRGAYEQYF

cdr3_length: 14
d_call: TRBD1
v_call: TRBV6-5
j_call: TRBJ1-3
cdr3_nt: TGTGCCAGCAGACCCGGGACAGTCGGGTACACCATATATTTT
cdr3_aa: CASRPGTVGYTIYF

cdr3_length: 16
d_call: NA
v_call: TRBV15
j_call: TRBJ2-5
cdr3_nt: TGTGCCACCAGCTTTGCTCGGGCCGCGGAGGAAGAGACCCAGTACTTC
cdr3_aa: CATSFARAAEEETQYF

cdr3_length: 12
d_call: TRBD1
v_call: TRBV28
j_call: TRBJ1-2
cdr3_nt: TGTGCCAGCAGAGAGGGGGCCTATGGCTACACCTTC
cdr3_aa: CASREGAYGYTF

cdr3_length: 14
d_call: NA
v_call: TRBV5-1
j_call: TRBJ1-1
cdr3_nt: TGCGCCAGCAGCCCAGGGACATCCTTCACTGAAGCTTTCTTT
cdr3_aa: CASSPGTSFTEAFF

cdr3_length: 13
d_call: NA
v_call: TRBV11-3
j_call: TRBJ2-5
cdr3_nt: TGTGCCAGCAGCCGTAGATTACAAGAGACCCAGTACTTC
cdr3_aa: CASSRRLQETQYF

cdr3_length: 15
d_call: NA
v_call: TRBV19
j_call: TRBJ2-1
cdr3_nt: TGTGCCAGTAACCCAATTGGGGGGACAGACAATGAGCAGTTCTTC
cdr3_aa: CASNPIGGTDNEQFF

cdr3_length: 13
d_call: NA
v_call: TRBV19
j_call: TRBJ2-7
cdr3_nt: TGTGCCAGTAGTGGGGGCCCCCTATACGAGCAGTACTTC
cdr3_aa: CASSGGPLYEQYF

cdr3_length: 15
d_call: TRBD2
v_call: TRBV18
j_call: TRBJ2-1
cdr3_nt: TGTGCCAGCTCACCGTCTAGCGGGAGGGCGGGGGAGCAGTTCTTC
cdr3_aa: CASSPSSGRAGEQFF

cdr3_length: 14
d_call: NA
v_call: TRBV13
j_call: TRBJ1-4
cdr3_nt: TGTGCCAGCAGCCCTGGGGGGGGCCCCGAAAAACTGTTTTTT
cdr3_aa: CASSPGGGPEKLFF

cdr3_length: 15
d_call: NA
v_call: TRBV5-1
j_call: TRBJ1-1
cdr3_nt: TGCGCCAGCAACCCCTTGGGAGGGGACAACACTGAAGCTTTCTTT
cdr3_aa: CASNPLGGDNTEAFF

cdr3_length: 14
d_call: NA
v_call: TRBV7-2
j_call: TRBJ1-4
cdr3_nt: TGTGCCAGCAGCTTAACAGGGATGGGCGAAAAACTGTTTTTT
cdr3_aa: CASSLTGMGEKLFF

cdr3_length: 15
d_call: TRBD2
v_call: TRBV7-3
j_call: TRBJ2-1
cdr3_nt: TGTGCCAGCAGCCTCAGGACTAGCGGGAGGAATGAGCAGTTCTTC
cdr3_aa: CASSLRTSGRNEQFF

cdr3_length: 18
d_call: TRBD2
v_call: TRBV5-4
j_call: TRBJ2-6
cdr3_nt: TGTGCCAGCAGCTTGGCTCAGCGGGGTCTCTCTGGGGCCAACGTCCTGACTTTC
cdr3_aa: CASSLAQRGLSGANVLTF

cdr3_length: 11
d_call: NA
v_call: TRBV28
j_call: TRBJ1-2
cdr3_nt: TGTGCCAGCAGTTACAGGGAAGGCTACACCTTC
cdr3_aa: CASSYREGYTF

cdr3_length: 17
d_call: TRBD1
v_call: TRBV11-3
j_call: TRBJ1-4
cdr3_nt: TGTGCCAGCAGCTCACCACGCAGGGGGTCTGAGGGAGAAAAACTGTTTTTT
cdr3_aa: CASSSPRRGSEGEKLFF

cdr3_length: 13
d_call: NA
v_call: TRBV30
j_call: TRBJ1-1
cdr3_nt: TGTGCCTGGAGACAGCTAATGAACACTGAAGCTTTCTTT
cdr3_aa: CAWRQLMNTEAFF

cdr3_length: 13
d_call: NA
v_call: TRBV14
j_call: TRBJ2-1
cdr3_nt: TGTGCCAGCAGCCAACCACTAGTCGGTGAGCAGTTCTTC
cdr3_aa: CASSQPLVGEQFF

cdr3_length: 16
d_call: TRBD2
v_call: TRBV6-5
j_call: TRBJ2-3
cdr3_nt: TGTGCCAGCAGTTACTCGAGCGGCGGGAGAGCAGATACGCAGTATTTT
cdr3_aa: CASSYSSGGRADTQYF

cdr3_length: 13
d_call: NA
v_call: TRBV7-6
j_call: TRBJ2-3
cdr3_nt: TGTGCCAGCAGCTCACAGGTCCCAGATACGCAGTATTTT
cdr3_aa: CASSSQVPDTQYF

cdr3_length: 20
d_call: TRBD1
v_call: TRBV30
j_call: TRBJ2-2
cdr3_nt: TGTGCCTGGAGATACCTGACAGGGCCGGCCTTCGGGGTGAACACCGGGGAGCTGTTTTTT
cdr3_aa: CAWRYLTGPAFGVNTGELFF

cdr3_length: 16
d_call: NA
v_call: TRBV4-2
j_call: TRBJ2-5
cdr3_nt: TGTGCCAGCAGCCAACCTCGGACAGTGGGGGATGAGACCCAGTACTTC
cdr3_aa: CASSQPRTVGDETQYF

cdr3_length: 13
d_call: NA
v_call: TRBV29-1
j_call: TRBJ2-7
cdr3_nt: TGCAGCGTCCTAGGGGGGGGAGCCTACGAGCAGTACTTC
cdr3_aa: CSVLGGGAYEQYF

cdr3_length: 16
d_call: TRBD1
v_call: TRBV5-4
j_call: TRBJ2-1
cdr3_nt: TGTGCCAGCAGCTGGGGGACAGGGGAATCCCACAATGAGCAGTTCTTC
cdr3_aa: CASSWGTGESHNEQFF

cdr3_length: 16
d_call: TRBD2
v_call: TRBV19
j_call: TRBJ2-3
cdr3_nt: TGTGCCAGTAGTATGAATCGACTAGCGGGGGCAGATACGCAGTATTTT
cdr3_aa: CASSMNRLAGADTQYF

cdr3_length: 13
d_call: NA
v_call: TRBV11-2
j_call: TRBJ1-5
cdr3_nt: TGTGCCAGCAGCTTGGGGCGTAATCAGCCCCAGCATTTT
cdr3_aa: CASSLGRNQPQHF

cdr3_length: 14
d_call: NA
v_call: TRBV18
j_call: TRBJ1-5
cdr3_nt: TGTGCCAGCTCACCGGGGGGGAGGGATCAGCCCCAGCATTTT
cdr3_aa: CASSPGGRDQPQHF

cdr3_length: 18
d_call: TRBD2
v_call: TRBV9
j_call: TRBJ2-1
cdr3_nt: TGTGCCAGCAGCGTAACCAGGACTAGCGGGAGGGCCAGGGGTGAGCAGTTCTTC
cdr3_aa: CASSVTRTSGRARGEQFF

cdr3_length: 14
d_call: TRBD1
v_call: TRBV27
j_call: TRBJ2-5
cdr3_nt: TGTGCCAGCGGCCCTACAGGGGGCCGAGAGACCCAGTACTTC
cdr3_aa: CASGPTGGRETQYF

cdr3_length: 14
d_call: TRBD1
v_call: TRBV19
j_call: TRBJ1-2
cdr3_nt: TGTGCCAGTACCCTGGCGGACAGGGTCGCTGGCTACACCTTC
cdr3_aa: CASTLADRVAGYTF

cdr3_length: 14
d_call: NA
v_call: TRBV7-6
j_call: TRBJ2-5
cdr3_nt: TGTGCCAGCAGTAGGGGCGGGGCGCAAGAGACCCAGTACTTC
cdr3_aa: CASSRGGAQETQYF

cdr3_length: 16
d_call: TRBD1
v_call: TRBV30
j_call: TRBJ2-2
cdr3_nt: TGTGCCTGGAGGCCACCCGGGACAGGGCTCACCGGGGAGCTGTTTTTT
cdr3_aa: CAWRPPGTGLTGELFF

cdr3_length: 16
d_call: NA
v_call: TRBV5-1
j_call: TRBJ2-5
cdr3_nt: TGCGCCAGCAGCCTGGACAGGCTAGCGGCCCAAGAGACCCAGTACTTC
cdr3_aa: CASSLDRLAAQETQYF

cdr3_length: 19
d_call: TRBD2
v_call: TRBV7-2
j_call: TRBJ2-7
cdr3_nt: TGTGCCAGCAGCTTAATCGGAGGATTCGGTGCGGGGGGCAGGAGCGAGCAGTACTTC
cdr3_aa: CASSLIGGFGAGGRSEQYF

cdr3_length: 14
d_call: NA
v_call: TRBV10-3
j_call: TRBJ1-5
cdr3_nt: TGTGCCATCAGTGGACAGGTCGGGGAGCAGCCCCAGCATTTT
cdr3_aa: CAISGQVGEQPQHF

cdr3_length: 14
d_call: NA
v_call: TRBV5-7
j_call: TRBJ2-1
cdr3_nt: TGTGCCAGCAGCTTGGCGGGTCCCTACAATGAGCAGTTCTTC
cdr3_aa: CASSLAGPYNEQFF

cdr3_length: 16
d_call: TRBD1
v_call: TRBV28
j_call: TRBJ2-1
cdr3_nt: TGTGCCAGCAGTCTCCTCGGGACAGGGCCTTACAATGAGCAGTTCTTC
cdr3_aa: CASSLLGTGPYNEQFF

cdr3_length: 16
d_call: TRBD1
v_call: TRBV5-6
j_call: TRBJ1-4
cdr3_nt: TGTGCCAGCAGCGAGACCGGGACAGGGGGCAATGAAAAACTGTTTTTT
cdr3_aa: CASSETGTGGNEKLFF

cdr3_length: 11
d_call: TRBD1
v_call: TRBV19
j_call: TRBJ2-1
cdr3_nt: TGTGCCAGTAGTACGGGGGACAGGGTACTCTTC
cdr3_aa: CASSTGDRVLF

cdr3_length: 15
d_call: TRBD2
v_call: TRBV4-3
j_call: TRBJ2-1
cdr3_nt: TGCGCCAGCAGCCAAGGGGGGGGGATCTACAATGAGCAGTTCTTC
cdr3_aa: CASSQGGGIYNEQFF

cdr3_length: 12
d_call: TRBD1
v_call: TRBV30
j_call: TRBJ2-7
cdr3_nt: TGTGCCTGGAACAGGGGGCCCTACGAGCAGTACTTC
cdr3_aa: CAWNRGPYEQYF

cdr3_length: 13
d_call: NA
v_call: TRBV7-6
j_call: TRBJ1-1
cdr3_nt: TGTGCCAGCAGCCGGACAGTGAACACTGAAGCTTTCTTT
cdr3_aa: CASSRTVNTEAFF

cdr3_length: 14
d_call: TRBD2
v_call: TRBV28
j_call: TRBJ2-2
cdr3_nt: TGTGCCAGCACCACCCCGGGGGGTTCCGGGGAGCTGTTTTTT
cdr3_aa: CASTTPGGSGELFF

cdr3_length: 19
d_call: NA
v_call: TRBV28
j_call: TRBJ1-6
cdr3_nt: TGTGCCAGCAGTTTATCTTCCGTCGCGGGGGGCTTTTATAATTCACCCCTCCACTTT
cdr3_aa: CASSLSSVAGGFYNSPLHF

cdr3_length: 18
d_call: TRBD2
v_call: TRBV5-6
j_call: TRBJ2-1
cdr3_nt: TGTGCCAGCAGCTTGGCACTAGCGGGGGACCCGTCCTACAATGAGCAGTTCTTC
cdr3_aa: CASSLALAGDPSYNEQFF

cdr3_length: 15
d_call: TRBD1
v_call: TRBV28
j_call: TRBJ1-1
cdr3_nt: TGTGCCAGCAGTAGCGGACAGGGGTGGAACACTGAAGCTTTCTTT
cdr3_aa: CASSSGQGWNTEAFF